These 23 T cell receptor beta chains were sequenced from one sample in a study of T cells after yellow fever vaccination. From the 5' RACE reads, TCRdb called clonotypes with MiXCR, one entry per CDR3 protein. The sample holds around 550,000 distinct CDR3 sequences, about a fifth seen once. Here the sequenced sample was PBMCs, taken 15 days after the yellow fever booster vaccination. The receptor set was obtained from a man aged 25-45 years who received the YFV17D yellow fever vaccine.

This clonotype was picked up a small number of times. The V gene is TRBV15, the J gene TRBJ2-5, with D uncertain. V was trimmed by 1 base and J by 5 bases, leaving 11 bases between them. The length of the CDR3 is 14 residues. The germline CDR1 and CDR2 sequences are LNHNV and YYDKDF (reference sequence). The chain's CDR3 is CATSRVEPRETQYF. CDR3 sequence (DNA): TGTGCCACCAGCAGAGTCGAACCGAGGGAGACCCAGTACTTC.

This clonotype was seen a few times. The chain links TRBV29-1 to TRBJ2-3; a weak D match, TRBD1 (6 bases). CDR3 length: 13 amino acids. Trimming took 5 bases from V and 5 from J, leaving 14 bases between them. In germline, CDR1 is SQVTM, CDR2 ANQGSEA. The CDR3 region has the DNA TGCAGCGTTACAGGGTTACTGAGAGATACGCAGTATTTT. It encodes CSVTGLLRDTQYF.

CDR3 protein: CSAPGLASNEQFF. The CDR3 DNA reads TGCAGTGCTCCGGGACTAGCCTCCAATGAGCAGTTCTTC. The rearrangement joins TRBV20-1 to TRBJ2-1, with 9 bases identical to TRBD2. This CDR3 region has 13 residues. Germline V gene lookup returns CDR1 DFQATT and CDR2 SNEGSKA (reference sequence). J was trimmed by 6 bases and V by 5 bases; bases with no gene match: 5.

This clonotype has more than one count but fewer than ten. V and J are TRBV4-3 and TRBJ2-1; 9 bases are a match to TRBD2. The CDR3 is made up of 15 amino acids. Trimming at V came to 1 base and at J to 7 bases, leaving 5 bases not matched to a gene. In germline, CDR1 is LGHNA, CDR2 YSLEER. This CDR3 is CASSQASGRWNEQFF. Here the CDR3 DNA reads TGCGCCAGCAGCCAAGCGAGCGGGAGGTGGAATGAGCAGTTCTTC.

In DNA form, the CDR3 reads TGTGCCAGCAGCCTTAGGGGGACTAGCGGGAGCAATGAGCAGTTCTTC. It codes for CASSLRGTSGSNEQFF. The J gene is TRBJ2-1, the V gene TRBV7-2; TRBD2 agrees at 14 bases. Germline V CDR1 and CDR2: SGHTA, FQGNSA. The CDR3 spans 16 residues. After removal of 5 bases from V and 6 bases from J, the junction contained 6 bases not matched to a gene.

V gene TRBV7-2 combines with J gene TRBJ1-3; D not resolved. The CDR3 runs 13 residues. CDR1 and CDR2 (germline): SGHTA, FQGNSA. V lost 3 bases, J lost 4 bases, and 7 bases lay in between. CDR3 protein: CASSLEEGNTIYF. The CDR3 nucleotides read TGTGCCAGCAGCTTGGAGGAAGGAAACACCATATATTTT.

The sample holds a few counts of this clonotype. V gene TRBV10-3 combines with J gene TRBJ2-7, with 10 bases identical to TRBD2. The CDR3 length is 15 residues. Germline assignment: CDR1 ENHRY and CDR2 SYGVKD. The V and J ends lost 7 bases and 1 base, in that order; junction bases with no gene match: 7. The DNA for the CDR3 is TGTGCCATCACTCCTACTAGCGGGGCTTCCTACGAGCAGTACTTC. It encodes CAITPTSGASYEQYF.

This clonotype was counted ten times or more. The V gene is TRBV5-1, the J gene TRBJ2-1, with 12 bases identical to TRBD2. Germline-derived CDR1 and CDR2 are SGHRS and YFSETQ. This CDR3 spans 15 amino acids. The junction had 5 bases not matched to a gene; V was cut back by 4 bases and J by 6 bases. The chain's CDR3 is CASSALAGGPNEQFF. CDR3 nucleotide sequence: TGCGCCAGCAGCGCCCTAGCGGGAGGGCCCAATGAGCAGTTCTTC. Full variable domain (outside the CDR3, taken from reference TRBV5-1 and TRBJ2-1): KAGVTQTPRYLIKTRGQQVTLSCSPISGHRSVSWYQQTPGQGLQFLFEYFSETQRNKGNFPGRFSGRQFSNSRSEMNVSTLELGDSALYLCASSALAGGPNEQFFGPGTRLTVL.

CDR3: CASSYLYEKLFF. The CDR3 DNA reads as TGTGCCAGCAGTTACCTATATGAAAAACTGTTTTTT. The chain uses TRBV6-6 and TRBJ1-4, with D hard to call. V lost 2 bases and J lost 6, with 4 bases in between. This CDR3 is 12 amino acids long. Germline-derived CDR1 and CDR2 are MNHNY and SVGAGI (reference sequence).

The chain recombines TRBV18 with TRBJ2-3, with TRBD2 matching 10 bases. The junction had 13 bases not matched to a gene; V was cut back by 4 bases and J by 6 bases. The CDR3 covers 17 residues. Germline V gene lookup returns CDR1 KGHSH and CDR2 LQKENI. CDR3 bases: TGTGCCAGCTCACGTTCCGGGACTAGCGTCTTACTTGATACGCAGTATTTT. Translated, it gives CASSRSGTSVLLDTQYF.

In its sample, this clonotype was seen a few times. The rearrangement uses TRBV20-1 and TRBJ1-4; 8 bases line up with TRBD1. The CDR3 has 14 residues. Germline CDR1 and CDR2: DFQATT and SNEGSKA (reference sequence). Germline trimming cut 4 bases from V and 11 bases from J; bases unmatched to any gene: 12. CDR3 in DNA: TGCAGTGCTAATCTTCCTCAGGGGGCAGGTAAACTGTTTTTT. This translates into CSANLPQGAGKLFF.

This chain uses TRBV10-3 with TRBJ2-1; 9 bases map to TRBD1. The germline CDR1 and CDR2 sequences are ENHRY and SYGVKD. This CDR3 has 16 amino acids. J gave up 3 bases and V 3 bases, and 6 bases lay outside the gene matches. The CDR3 region has the DNA TGTGCCATCAGTGATAGGACAGGGGTCCTCTACAATGAGCAGTTCTTC. As protein: CAISDRTGVLYNEQFF.

This chain uses TRBV20-1 with TRBJ2-5; TRBD2 is a possible D gene (7 bases). Trimming removed 3 bases at V and 3 bases at J, with 14 bases between. The CDR3 length is 14 residues. Germline-derived CDR1 and CDR2 are DFQATT and SNEGSKA (reference sequence). The CDR3 region is CSARWGGRKETQYF. The CDR3 DNA sequence: TGCAGTGCTAGGTGGGGGGGGCGAAAAGAGACCCAGTACTTC.

The genes are TRBV7-2 and TRBJ2-1; the match to TRBD2 covers 11 bases. V was pared by 0 bases and J by 8 bases, with 6 bases of the junction left unmatched. The germline CDR1 and CDR2 sequences are SGHTA and FQGNSA. CDR3 length: 16 amino acids. CDR3 in amino acids: CASSLAGSGRAYEQFF. CDR3 DNA: TGTGCCAGCAGCTTAGCGGGTAGCGGGAGGGCCTATGAGCAGTTCTTC.

This clonotype was picked up a small number of times. The V gene is TRBV30, the J gene TRBJ2-5, with 7 bases lining up with TRBD1. Germline V gene sequence: CDR1 GTSNPN, CDR2 SVGIG (reference sequence). Unmatched junction bases numbered 7, after V lost 0 bases and J lost 3 bases. CDR3 length: 15 residues. The CDR3 DNA is TGTGCCTGGAGTGTAGGGCAGGGGGATAAAGAGACCCAGTACTTC. Its protein is CAWSVGQGDKETQYF.

This clonotype was picked up many times. The rearrangement uses TRBV11-2 and TRBJ2-1, with 7 bases lining up with TRBD2. Germline CDR1 reads SGHAT; CDR2 reads FQNNGV. The CDR3 totals 14 residues. V trimming: 1 base; J trimming: 5 bases; junction bases outside the gene matches: 2. The CDR3: CASSLGLADNEQFF. The CDR3 DNA is TGTGCCAGCAGCTTAGGCCTAGCGGACAATGAGCAGTTCTTC.

A note on this clonotype: Sequence at one end of the junction differs from germline and may be a read error. The DNA of the CDR3 is TGTGCCAGCAGTTTGGGGGGGACGTACTACTTC. Its protein product is CASSLGGTYYF. This chain connects TRBV12-3 or TRBV12-4 to TRBJ1-2; TRBD1 might be the D (5 bases). The CDR3 is 11 amino acids.

This clonotype was picked up a small number of times. The rearrangement uses TRBV12-3 or TRBV12-4 and TRBJ2-6, with TRBD1 matching over 10 bases. V was pared by 1 base and J by 5 bases, with 5 bases of the junction left unmatched. There are 17 residues in the CDR3. The CDR3 DNA reads TGTGCCAGCAGTTTAGTAGGGACAGGGGATAGGGCCAACGTCCTGACTTTC. Translating it yields CASSLVGTGDRANVLTF.

This clonotype came up a few times. In DNA form, the CDR3 reads TGTGCCAGCAGCTCAGGGGGCATTTTGGCAGATACGCAGTATTTT. Translating gives CASSSGGILADTQYF. This sequence joins TRBV7-6 and TRBJ2-3, with 8 bases fitting TRBD1. The germline V gene encodes CDR1 SGHVS and CDR2 FNYEAQ. The CDR3 spans 15 residues. Trimming removed 4 bases from V and 4 bases from J; junction bases left unmatched: 7.

This clonotype appeared many times. CDR3 sequence reads: CASNGPISYEQYF. In DNA, the CDR3 is TGTGCCAGCAATGGGCCGATCTCCTACGAGCAGTACTTC. V is TRBV12-3 or TRBV12-4 and J is TRBJ2-7; D not resolved. The ends were cut back, 7 bases at V and 0 bases at J, with 10 bases in the middle. CDR3 length: 13 amino acids.

The CDR3 DNA follows: TGCAGCGTTTTAGCGGGAGGGTTAGATACGCAGTATTTT. This sequence encodes CSVLAGGLDTQYF. This rearrangement joins TRBV29-1 to TRBJ2-3, with 11 bases that match TRBD2. V dropped 5 bases and J dropped 5; count of bases not matched to a gene: 3. The CDR3 extends over 13 amino acids. CDR1 is SQVTM, CDR2 ANQGSEA, per germline.

This clonotype turned up a few times. The CDR3 sequence is CASGGRGSYEQYF. The DNA of the CDR3 is TGTGCCAGCGGCGGAAGGGGCTCCTACGAGCAGTACTTC. The chain is built from TRBV6-1 and TRBJ2-7; D is possibly TRBD1 (5 bases). The ends were cut back, 8 bases at V and 0 bases at J, with 11 bases in the middle. This CDR3 region has 13 residues. In germline, CDR1 is MNHNS, CDR2 SASEGT.

V usage is TRBV4-3 and J usage is TRBJ2-7, with D possibly being TRBD2 (6 bases). V was clipped by 2 bases and J by 4 bases, with 15 bases between them. Germline V lookup: CDR1 LGHNA, CDR2 YSLEER. This CDR3 region has 15 residues. As DNA, the CDR3 is TGCGCCAGCAGCCAACAAGCGGGTCGGGCTTACGAGCAGTACTTC. Amino acids: CASSQQAGRAYEQYF.